Below, 24 T cell receptor beta chains from the same sample are listed, as sequenced in a study of T cells in Graves' hyperthyroidism and ophthalmopathy. From RNA transcripts, TCR beta CDR3 regions were amplified. The TCR CDR3 first-round RT-PCR relied on the HTBI primer set. TCRdb used MiXCR to reprocess the multiplex PCR reads, holding one entry per CDR3 protein. This sample yields hundreds of thousands of distinct CDR3 sequences, of which approximately 15% are seen a single time; less than 70% belongs to the top ten. Material for sequencing was blood. The receptors come from a woman aged 60-75 years with Graves' ophthalmopathy.

This clonotype has a count of ten or more. The rearrangement joins TRBV11-2 to TRBJ2-5; 10 bases fit TRBD1. The length of the CDR3 is 16 residues. The J segment lost 2 bases and the V segment lost 5 bases, leaving 8 bases of the junction unmatched. CDR1 and CDR2 (germline): SGHAT, FQNNGV. The CDR3 sequence is CASSPVTGGRQETQYF. The CDR3 DNA reads as TGTGCCAGCAGCCCCGTGACAGGGGGCCGGCAAGAGACCCAGTACTTC.

This clonotype has at least ten counts. This chain uses TRBV24-1 with TRBJ1-5; D may be TRBD1 (6 bases). Germline CDR1 reads KGHDR; CDR2 reads SFDVKD. The CDR3 has 14 amino acids. With 5 bases removed from V and 7 bases from J, the gap between germline ends came to 14 bases. The DNA for the CDR3 is TGTGCCACCAGTGCCAGGGGTACGGTACAGCCCCAGCATTTT. Its translation is CATSARGTVQPQHF.

This clonotype was observed many times. The V and J genes are TRBV20-1 and TRBJ2-7; the match to TRBD2 covers 8 bases. This CDR3 comprises 15 residues. V lost 0 bases to trimming and J lost 5 bases; unmatched junction nucleotides: 9. Per the germline V gene, CDR1 is DFQATT and CDR2 is SNEGSKA (reference sequence). The CDR3 region has the DNA TGCAGTGCTAGAGATAGGAGACTAGCGTTCCACGAGCAGTACTTC. This translates into CSARDRRLAFHEQYF.

In its sample, this clonotype was seen many times. The chain combines TRBV28 with TRBJ2-7; no clear D. Germline V gene sequence: CDR1 MDHEN, CDR2 SYDVKM. The V gene lost 3 bases and the J gene lost 3 bases, with 12 bases spanning the gap. This CDR3 is built from 14 residues. The CDR3 DNA follows: TGTGCCAGCAGTTTTTTCGCTGGCCGCTACGAGCAGTACTTC. Its protein product is CASSFFAGRYEQYF.

This clonotype was counted a few times. Written as DNA, the CDR3 is TGTGCCAGCAGCCAGGATAGCGGGAGAGGGGGCTCGAGGGCAGATACGCAGTATTTT. Its protein is CASSQDSGRGGSRADTQYF. This chain connects TRBV7-2 to TRBJ2-3; 9 bases map to TRBD2. J lost 4 bases, V lost 5 bases, and 19 bases had no gene match. The CDR3 runs 19 residues. Germline lookup yields CDR1 SGHTA and CDR2 FQGNSA. The full variable domain, with the rest looked up from reference TRBV7-2 and TRBJ2-3, is GAGVSQSPSNKVTEKGKDVELRCDPISGHTALYWYRQSLGQGLEFLIYFQGNSAPDKSGLPSDRFSAERTGGSVSTLTIQRTQQEDSAVYLCASSQDSGRGGSRADTQYFGPGTRLTVL.

In this sample, this clonotype turned up many times. DNA for the CDR3: TGTGCCAGCAGTTTACCCCCGGGAAGCGGCTACACAGATACGCAGTATTTT. The encoded protein is CASSLPPGSGYTDTQYF. The J gene is TRBJ2-3, the V gene TRBV12-3 or TRBV12-4; D may be TRBD2 (5 bases). CDR3 length equals 17 residues. V lost 2 bases to trimming and J lost 2 bases, with 17 bases between them.

V gene TRBV5-6 combines with J gene TRBJ1-2; D perhaps matches TRBD1 (6 bases). CDR1 SGHDT and CDR2 YYEEEE come from the germline V gene. V lost 6 bases and J lost 0, with 18 bases in between. The CDR3 runs 16 residues. CDR3 amino acids: CASTTGAQGTNYGYTF. CDR3 nucleotides: TGTGCCAGCACCACGGGGGCGCAGGGAACTAACTATGGCTACACCTTC.

The chain has TRBV29-1 and TRBJ2-7, with a possible D match to TRBD1 (5 bases). CDR1 is SQVTM, CDR2 ANQGSEA, per germline. CDR3 length equals 12 residues. The V end was cut by 6 bases, the J end by 3 bases, with 12 bases between. Written as DNA, the CDR3 is TGCAGCGTCAGGGTTGCCCACTACGAGCAGTACTTC. It codes for CSVRVAHYEQYF.

In this sample, this clonotype turned up many times. The chain joins TRBV28 to TRBJ2-7; D ambiguous. The CDR3 loop spans 13 amino acids. CDR1 is MDHEN, CDR2 SYDVKM, per germline. Between the trimmed V and J ends, which lost 6 bases and 3 bases, there was a span of 12 bases. The CDR3 DNA reads TGTGCCAGCAGGACCGGGTTCTACTACGAGCAGTACTTC. Translating it yields CASRTGFYYEQYF. Looking up the rest from reference TRBV28 and TRBJ2-7 gives the full variable domain: DVKVTQSSRYLVKRTGEKVFLECVQDMDHENMFWYRQDPGLGLRLIYFSYDVKMKEKGDIPEGYSVSREKKERFSLILESASTNQTSMYLCASRTGFYYEQYFGPGTRLTVT.

V and J are TRBV6-1 and TRBJ1-5, with unresolved D. This CDR3 comprises 13 residues. Looked up from germline, CDR1 is MNHNS and CDR2 is SASEGT. The ends were cut back, 6 bases at V and 7 bases at J, with 13 bases in the middle. In DNA form, the CDR3 reads TGTGCCAGCAGGGTGAGGGTTGGGCAGCCCCAGCATTTT. As protein: CASRVRVGQPQHF.

As regards this clonotype: A much larger clone differs from this one at a single base, so this may be a read error. This chain connects TRBV27 to TRBJ2-5; D gene uncertain. Germline V CDR1 and CDR2: MNHEY, SMNVEV (reference sequence). Trimming cost V 2 bases and J 5 bases, with 9 bases left between them. The CDR3 loop spans 13 amino acids. CDR3 region: CASSLGPLETQYF. In DNA form, the CDR3 reads TGTGCCAGCAGTTTAGGGCCTCTCGAGACCCAGTACTTC.

This clonotype was seen more than once but under ten times. The gene calls are TRBV11-2 and TRBJ2-7, with 9 bases aligning to TRBD1. The germline V gene encodes CDR1 SGHAT and CDR2 FQNNGV. The CDR3 has 15 amino acids. With 5 bases clipped from V and 6 bases from J, the junction kept 11 bases outside the gene matches. CDR3 residues: CASSLGTGSRFEQYF. The CDR3 DNA is TGTGCCAGCAGCCTCGGGACAGGGTCCCGCTTCGAGCAGTACTTC.

This clonotype was counted many times. J is TRBJ1-4 and V is TRBV7-6, with TRBD1 matching over 7 bases. The ends lost 3 bases at V and 10 bases at J; junction bases unmatched: 8. Germline V gene sequence: CDR1 SGHVS, CDR2 FNYEAQ. The CDR3 has 14 residues. Written as DNA, the CDR3 is TGTGCCAGCAGCTTGGGGACAGAGCTTGGAAAACTGTTTTTT. It encodes CASSLGTELGKLFF.

The chain links TRBV19 to TRBJ1-1, with 9 bases matching TRBD1. Losses at the gene ends were 6 bases for V and 2 bases for J; bases not matched to a gene: 10. The CDR3 runs to 16 residues. The V gene's germline CDR1 is LNHDA and CDR2 SQIVND (reference sequence). The CDR3 DNA is TGTGCCAGTAGCCACGGGACAGGGAGAGGAAACACTGAAGCTTTCTTT. Its protein product is CASSHGTGRGNTEAFF.

The chain couples TRBV10-2 to TRBJ1-1; D possibly corresponds to TRBD1 (5 bases). The CDR3 runs to 13 residues. CDR1 WSHSY and CDR2 SAAADI come from the germline V gene. Trimming removed 7 bases at V and 1 base at J, with 10 bases between. Here the CDR3 reads CASNDQGNTEAFF. DNA of the CDR3: TGCGCCAGCAATGACCAGGGGAACACTGAAGCTTTCTTT.

The J gene is TRBJ2-5, the V gene TRBV6-1, with 7 bases aligning to TRBD1. Unmatched junction bases numbered 8, after V lost 4 bases and J lost 3 bases. CDR1 MNHNS and CDR2 SASEGT come from the germline V gene. The CDR3 consists of 15 residues. The CDR3 nucleotides read TGTGCCAGCAGTGCACACAGGGGTTTCAAAGAGACCCAGTACTTC. Translating gives CASSAHRGFKETQYF.

This clonotype was counted at least ten times. V and J are TRBV5-5 and TRBJ2-3, with 12 bases matching TRBD1. Germline V gene sequence: CDR1 SGHKS, CDR2 YYEKEE (reference sequence). This CDR3 is 15 amino acids long. Trimming removed 4 bases from V and 6 bases from J; junction bases left unmatched: 6. The CDR3 DNA reads TGTGCCAGCAGCCAGGGACAGGGGGCGTGGGATACGCAGTATTTT. Amino acids: CASSQGQGAWDTQYF.

This clonotype was counted a few times. The V call is TRBV7-3, the J call TRBJ2-5, with D unresolved. The CDR3 sequence is 13 residues long. The germline CDR1 and CDR2 sequences are SGHTA and FQGTGA. V gave up 5 bases and J gave up 4 bases, with 11 bases separating them. The CDR3 sequence: CASSPSSRETQYF. For the CDR3, the DNA is TGTGCCAGCAGCCCGTCCAGTCGAGAGACCCAGTACTTC.

V usage is TRBV29-1 and J usage is TRBJ2-3; the D is unclear. Trimming cost V 3 bases and J 0 bases, with 10 bases left between them. Germline assignment: CDR1 SQVTM and CDR2 ANQGSEA. The CDR3 runs to 14 residues. CDR3 sequence reads: CSVDGLESTDTQYF. CDR3 nucleotide sequence: TGCAGCGTTGACGGATTGGAGAGCACAGATACGCAGTATTTT.

This clonotype showed up just a few times. The gene calls are TRBV5-1 and TRBJ1-1; 8 bases match TRBD1. After removal of 3 bases from V and 0 bases from J, the junction contained 7 bases not matched to a gene. The CDR3 spans 16 residues. The germline V gene has CDR1 SGHRS and CDR2 YFSETQ. The CDR3 region is CASSWGGQDMNTEAFF. In DNA, the CDR3 is TGCGCCAGCAGCTGGGGGGGACAGGACATGAACACTGAAGCTTTCTTT.

This chain uses TRBV10-3 with TRBJ1-4; TRBD1 matches 7 bases. Trimming at V came to 4 bases and at J to 6 bases, leaving 17 bases not matched to a gene. Germline values: CDR1 ENHRY, CDR2 SYGVKD. This CDR3 is 18 amino acids long. The CDR3 DNA reads TGTGCCATCAGTGCGGGAGGCCCGAGAGGGACAGTATATGAAAAACTGTTTTTT. Amino acids: CAISAGGPRGTVYEKLFF.

The chain carries TRBV6-1 and TRBJ2-5, with 8 bases identical to TRBD1. CDR1 and CDR2 from the germline V gene are MNHNS and SASEGT. The J segment lost 4 bases and the V segment lost 10 bases, leaving 5 bases of the junction unmatched. The CDR3 covers 12 residues. The CDR3 protein is CATNRGRETQYF. The CDR3 nucleotides read TGTGCCACCAACAGGGGGAGAGAGACCCAGTACTTC.

This clonotype was seen repeatedly, ten times or more. This rearrangement joins TRBV12-3 or TRBV12-4 to TRBJ2-5; TRBD2 matches 13 bases. Trimming cost V 5 bases and J 2 bases; bases outside gene matches: 8. CDR3 length: 17 amino acids. The CDR3 DNA sequence: TGTGCCAGCAGTCCCGGGACTAGCGGGACCCTACAAGAGACCCAGTACTTC. Translated: CASSPGTSGTLQETQYF.

This clonotype was seen a handful of times. The V and J genes are TRBV4-3 and TRBJ1-5; D uncertain. V was trimmed by 1 base and J by 2 bases, leaving 9 bases between them. Germline V gene sequence: CDR1 LGHNA, CDR2 YSLEER. CDR3 length equals 15 residues. CDR3: CASSQGLWGNQPQHF. CDR3 nucleotides: TGCGCCAGCAGCCAAGGGCTATGGGGCAATCAGCCCCAGCATTTT.